The sequence of this TCR beta chain was determined in a study of blood T cell repertoires in COVID-19. The CDR3 runs to 14 residues. CDR1 and CDR2 from the germline V gene are LNHDA and SQIVND (reference sequence). The V end lost 2 bases, the J end lost 4 bases, and 11 bases lay between the germline ends. Original analysis: By means of reference gene primer amplification, nucleated cell counts were estimated. Repertoires were generated with immunoSEQ multiplex PCR, while TCRdb's copy carries only in-frame clones and drops some. Clonal size and the V and J genes are those of that table, whereas D and trimming came from the DNA. The sample holds around 200,000 clones, 65% to 85% seen once.

The TCR was taken from a woman aged 40 to 50 with COVID-19, enrolled during active disease. The sequenced material came from peripheral blood. This chain links TRBV19 with TRBJ1-1; maybe TRBD1 (5 bases). The CDR3 protein is CASSIPGSPTEAFF. The DNA of the CDR3 is TGTGCCAGTAGTATACCAGGGTCACCCACTGAAGCTTTCTTT.